Listed below are T cell receptor beta chains from one sample, sequenced in a study of OX40 agonist ivuxolimab in advanced cancers. Method: immunoSEQ multiplex PCR; TCRdb's copy keeps in-frame clones and lacks some. Here the sample spans just over 40,000 clones, 70% to 90% being singletons. The sequences come from CD4+ or CD8+ T cells sorted from blood, collected in a trial of the OX40 agonist ivuxolimab. These receptor sequences come from an adult with an advanced solid tumor such as melanoma, head and neck, liver or kidney cancer. The CDR3 runs from the conserved cysteine through the conserved F or W. The D gene is left open where the match is weak. Part of the rows lack a size; the others show once, few, many or a class for expanded clones.

size,J,V,D,CDR3,DNA
.,TRBJ2-7,TRBV10-1,.,CASSETRGGEQYF,TGCGCCAGCAGTGAAACAAGGGGAGGCGAGCAGTACTTC
.,TRBJ1-2,TRBV4-2,.,CASSQEAGLRGYTF,TGTGCCAGCAGCCAAGAGGCGGGGTTGAGAGGCTACACCTTC
.,TRBJ1-6,TRBV4-2,.,CASSQAKNSPLHF,TGTGCCAGCAGCCAAGCAAAAAATTCACCCCTCCACTTT
.,TRBJ1-2,TRBV10-3,.,CAISEGSNYGYTF,TGTGCCATCAGTGAGGGCAGTAACTATGGCTACACCTTC
.,TRBJ2-3,TRBV30,.,CAWSVTGSDTQYF,TGTGCCTGGAGTGTCACAGGGTCAGATACGCAGTATTTT
.,TRBJ2-5,TRBV28,.,CASAHRGMETQYF,TGTGCCAGCGCCCACCGAGGGATGGAGACCCAGTACTTC
once,TRBJ2-7,TRBV27,.,CASSPEGRSSYEQYF,TGTGCCAGCAGTCCCGAGGGGCGAAGCTCCTACGAGCAGTACTTC
few,TRBJ1-2,TRBV7-9,TRBD1,CASSPGQGIYGYTF,TGTGCCAGCAGCCCTGGACAGGGTATCTATGGCTACACCTTC
few,TRBJ2-7,TRBV4-2,.,CASSQGSTGAYEQYF,TGTGCCAGCAGCCAAGGATCGACAGGAGCCTACGAGCAGTACTTC
once,TRBJ2-7,TRBV4-2,TRBD2,CASSQDSSGIYEQYF,TGTGCCAGCAGCCAAGATAGTAGCGGGATCTACGAGCAGTACTTC
.,TRBJ2-1,TRBV30,.,CAWSRSGPYNEQFF,TGTGCCTGGAGCCGGAGCGGCCCCTACAATGAGCAGTTCTTC
.,TRBJ2-3,TRBV7-8,TRBD2,CASSLPWGGLAGGPGDTQYF,TGTGCCAGCAGCTTACCGTGGGGGGGACTAGCGGGAGGGCCCGGAGATACGCAGTATTTT
.,TRBJ2-7,TRBV19,TRBD1,CASTGDRVEQYF,TGTGCCAGTACCGGGGACAGGGTCGAGCAGTACTTC
.,TRBJ2-7,TRBV7-8,TRBD2,CASSLGASASGAGPEQYF,TGTGCCAGCAGCTTAGGGGCGTCGGCTAGCGGGGCTGGTCCCGAGCAGTACTTC
.,TRBJ2-3,TRBV21-1,.,CASSEKGAGKLGTDTQYF,TGTGCCAGCAGCGAAAAAGGAGCCGGTAAACTCGGCACAGATACGCAGTATTTT
.,TRBJ2-7,TRBV2,TRBD2,CASIASGGFYEQYF,TGTGCCAGCATTGCCAGCGGGGGCTTCTACGAGCAGTACTTC
.,TRBJ2-3,TRBV28,TRBD1,CASREGQGSTDTQYF,TGTGCCAGCAGGGAAGGACAGGGGAGCACAGATACGCAGTATTTT
.,TRBJ2-7,TRBV28,.,CASTLFSSWTANLPYEQYF,TGTGCCAGCACCCTCTTTTCCAGTTGGACAGCGAATCTTCCGTACGAGCAGTACTTC
.,TRBJ2-1,TRBV9,.,CASSVQWLGDEQFF,TGTGCCAGCAGCGTCCAGTGGCTAGGCGATGAGCAGTTCTTC
.,TRBJ2-3,TRBV5-4,.,CASRTGHYTDTQYF,TGTGCCAGCAGAACGGGTCACTACACAGATACGCAGTATTTT
.,TRBJ1-1,TRBV4-1,TRBD1,CASSPDRAPLNTEAFF,TGCGCCAGCAGCCCCGACAGGGCCCCCTTGAACACTGAAGCTTTCTTT
.,TRBJ2-1,TRBV6-5,.,CASSYGQVDSNEQFF,TGTGCCAGCAGTTACGGGCAGGTAGACTCCAATGAGCAGTTCTTC
.,TRBJ2-1,TRBV7-2,TRBD2,CAKNGGEGNNEQFF,TGTGCCAAGAATGGAGGGGAGGGGAACAATGAGCAGTTCTTC
.,TRBJ2-5,TRBV29-1,.,CSGKRETQYF,TGCAGCGGGAAGAGGGAGACCCAGTACTTC
.,TRBJ2-2,TRBV6-4,TRBD2,CASSDTSGRGNTGELFF,TGTGCCAGCAGCGATACTAGCGGGAGGGGTAACACCGGGGAGCTGTTTTTT
.,TRBJ2-1,TRBV27,TRBD2,CASSTTRAGREYNEQFF,TGTGCCAGCAGTACTACCAGAGCGGGAAGGGAGTACAATGAGCAGTTCTTC
.,TRBJ1-6,TRBV28,.,CASRGERYNSPLHF,TGTGCCAGCAGGGGCGAGAGATATAATTCACCCCTCCACTTT
once,TRBJ2-1,TRBV6-5,TRBD2,CASSYSTSGRSEQFF,TGTGCCAGCAGTTACTCTACTAGCGGGAGGTCTGAGCAGTTCTTC
.,TRBJ2-7,TRBV9,.,CASSVVCREQYF,TGTGCCAGCAGCGTAGTTTGTCGCGAGCAGTACTTC
.,TRBJ2-1,TRBV7-2,.,CASSPGGRAYNEQFF,TGTGCCAGCAGCCCAGGCGGGCGGGCCTACAATGAGCAGTTCTTC
.,TRBJ2-3,TRBV7-9,TRBD2,CASRHPLVSSGNHTQYF,TGTGCCAGCAGACACCCTTTAGTTTCTAGCGGGAACCATACGCAGTATTTT
.,TRBJ2-7,TRBV4-1,.,CASSQAELQAYEQYF,TGCGCCAGCAGCCAAGCCGAACTACAAGCCTACGAGCAGTACTTC
.,TRBJ2-7,TRBV27,.,CASSVTGGGSYEQYF,TGTGCCAGCAGTGTAACAGGGGGGGGGTCCTACGAGCAGTACTTC
few,TRBJ2-7,TRBV28,.,CASSLPGNRIYEQYF,TGTGCCAGCAGCCTACCGGGGAATCGAATATACGAGCAGTACTTC
few,TRBJ2-7,TRBV28,.,CASSMGSLSEQYF,TGTGCCAGCAGTATGGGGAGCCTAAGCGAGCAGTACTTC
.,TRBJ2-2,TRBV11-2,.,CASSGGGHTFTGELFF,TGTGCCAGCAGCGGAGGGGGACATACATTCACCGGGGAGCTGTTTTTT
.,TRBJ2-7,TRBV7-9,.,CASSLLSTGALSYEQYF,TGTGCCAGCAGCTTATTGAGTACGGGAGCGCTCTCCTACGAGCAGTACTTC
.,TRBJ2-7,TRBV4-2,TRBD2,CASSQEWGGYEQYF,TGTGCCAGCAGCCAAGAATGGGGGGGCTACGAGCAGTACTTC
.,TRBJ2-7,TRBV19,TRBD1,CASSIGDRDEQYF,TGTGCCAGTAGTATAGGAGACAGGGACGAGCAGTACTTC
.,TRBJ2-3,TRBV6-4,.,CASSDGSTDTQYF,TGTGCCAGCAGTGACGGGAGCACAGATACGCAGTATTTT
.,TRBJ1-2,TRBV2,.,CASSEGDNYGYTF,TGTGCCAGCAGTGAAGGGGACAACTATGGCTACACCTTC
.,TRBJ2-2,TRBV5-1,.,CASSMTVKITGELFF,TGCGCCAGCAGCATGACAGTAAAGATCACCGGGGAGCTGTTTTTT
.,TRBJ2-7,TRBV27,.,CASSLSLASAEQYF,TGTGCCAGCAGTTTATCGCTGGCTAGCGCCGAGCAGTACTTC
.,TRBJ2-1,TRBV28,.,CASSGVYNEQFF,TGTGCCAGCAGTGGGGTTTACAATGAGCAGTTCTTC
.,TRBJ2-1,TRBV5-1,.,CASSSDLSSYNEQFF,TGCGCCAGCAGCTCGGACTTGTCGTCTTACAATGAGCAGTTCTTC
.,TRBJ2-5,TRBV7-8,.,CASSPGPMYQETQYF,TGTGCCAGCAGCCCGGGACCTATGTACCAAGAGACCCAGTACTTC
.,TRBJ2-3,TRBV5-1,TRBD2,CASSLALAGNTDTQYF,TGCGCCAGCAGCTTGGCCCTAGCGGGAAACACAGATACGCAGTATTTT
.,TRBJ2-2,TRBV10-1,TRBD2,CASRSGSGNTGELFF,TGCGCCAGCCGCAGCGGGAGTGGAAACACCGGGGAGCTGTTTTTT
.,TRBJ2-7,TRBV5-6,TRBD1,CASSLDTWTGGGEQYF,TGTGCCAGCAGCTTGGATACGTGGACAGGGGGCGGCGAGCAGTACTTC
.,TRBJ1-5,TRBV9,.,CASSVALPVKQPQHF,TGTGCCAGCAGCGTAGCTCTTCCGGTGAAACAGCCCCAGCATTTT
once,TRBJ2-7,TRBV9,.,CASSVGGRSSYEQYF,TGTGCCAGCAGCGTAGGTGGGAGGAGCTCCTACGAGCAGTACTTC
.,TRBJ2-5,TRBV4-1,TRBD2,CASSQDPPRAGGPGETQYF,TGCGCCAGCAGCCAAGATCCCCCTAGGGCGGGAGGGCCTGGAGAGACCCAGTACTTC
.,TRBJ2-7,TRBV6-5,.,CASSYYKGRGYEQYF,TGTGCCAGCAGTTACTATAAGGGAAGGGGCTACGAGCAGTACTTC
.,TRBJ1-3,TRBV15,.,CATEDSSGNTIYF,TGTGCCACCGAGGACAGCTCTGGAAACACCATATATTTT